This is a list of T cell receptor beta chains from one sample in a study of T cell responses to AZD1222 COVID-19 vaccine. This table comes from immunoSEQ multiplex PCR, and its TCRdb copy is limited to in-frame clones, with some not included. The table includes roughly 120,000 clones, roughly 90% detected once. The sample was peripheral blood, taken on day 0 of AZD1222 vaccination. These receptors all stem from an adult in good health. CDR3s include the opening cysteine and the closing phenylalanine or tryptophan. The D gene is left open where the match is weak. Expanded clones are given a class, and other clones once, few, many or no size at all.

v_call,clone_size,d_call,j_call,cdr3_nt,cdr3_aa
TRBV9,-,-,TRBJ1-1,TGTGCCAGCAACCGACTTGGAGCCCCTGAAGCTTTCTTT,CASNRLGAPEAFF
TRBV30,-,TRBD1,TRBJ1-2,TGTGCCTGGATTCGAACCGGGACAGACTATGGCTACACCTTC,CAWIRTGTDYGYTF
TRBV19,once,-,TRBJ2-7,TGTGCCAGTAGTACCGTACAGGGAACCGAGCAGTACTTC,CASSTVQGTEQYF
TRBV2,-,TRBD1,TRBJ1-6,TGTGCCAGCAGTAAGGACAGGCCATCTAATAATTCACCCCTCCACTTT,CASSKDRPSNNSPLHF
TRBV11-2,-,-,TRBJ2-3,TGTGCCAGGCCGGACCTACCACACACAGATACGCAGTATTTT,CARPDLPHTDTQYF
TRBV19,once,TRBD1,TRBJ2-5,TGTGCCAGTAGTGCAGCCCCCAGGGGGCTTCAAGAGACCCAGTACTTC,CASSAAPRGLQETQYF
TRBV6-2/TRBV6-3,-,-,TRBJ2-7,TGTGCCAGCAGTTACTCCGGGATCCCCTACGAGCAGTACTTC,CASSYSGIPYEQYF
TRBV19,-,TRBD2,TRBJ2-1,TGTGCCAGTAGTACCGTGAAATGGGGGGGTAATGAGCAGTTCTTC,CASSTVKWGGNEQFF
TRBV5-4,-,-,TRBJ2-7,TGTGCCAGCAGCCTGGGGTCAGGGGGGTTCGAGCAGTACTTC,CASSLGSGGFEQYF
TRBV6-5,-,TRBD2,TRBJ2-5,TGTGCCACCGAGACGACTAGCGGAGAGACCCAGTACTTC,CATETTSGETQYF
TRBV7-9,-,TRBD1,TRBJ1-2,TGTGCCAGCAGCTTTGGAACAGGGGATGGCTACACCTTC,CASSFGTGDGYTF
TRBV15,-,TRBD2,TRBJ2-3,TGTGCCACCAGCAGGACCGGGACTAGCGGGAGTATAACGGCAGATACGCAGTATTTT,CATSRTGTSGSITADTQYF
TRBV4-3,-,TRBD1,TRBJ2-5,TGCGCCAGCAGCCAAGAGACAGGGGTTAGGGGTGAGACCCAGTACTTC,CASSQETGVRGETQYF
TRBV12-3/TRBV12-4,-,-,TRBJ2-5,TGTGCCAGTTCGCACCCGGTTGGACCCCAGTACTTC,CASSHPVGPQYF
TRBV21-1,-,-,TRBJ1-6,TGTGCCAGCATTACCCACACCTTTCCCTCCTATAATTCACCCCTCCACTTT,CASITHTFPSYNSPLHF
TRBV7-9,-,-,TRBJ1-1,TGTGCCAGCAGCCCAGGACGGACGAACACTGAAGCTTTCTTT,CASSPGRTNTEAFF
TRBV24-1,-,-,TRBJ1-5,TGTGCCACCGCCACAGGAAGGGAGAATCAGCCCCAGCATTTT,CATATGRENQPQHF
TRBV2,-,-,TRBJ1-2,TGTGCCAGCAGAGCAGGGAATAGCGGGTATGGCTACACCTTC,CASRAGNSGYGYTF
TRBV6-6,-,-,TRBJ1-5,TGTGCCAGCAGTTACGGGGGCCAGAATTTCAATCAGCCCCAGCATTTT,CASSYGGQNFNQPQHF
TRBV7-9,-,-,TRBJ1-2,TGTGCCAGCAGCCCGGCTTGGAGGACTAACTATGGCTACACCTTC,CASSPAWRTNYGYTF
TRBV6-1,-,-,TRBJ1-2,TGTGCCAGCAGTGAAGTGAGCCGAACTAACTATGGCTACACCTTC,CASSEVSRTNYGYTF
TRBV13,-,-,TRBJ1-2,TGTGCCAGCAGCGCCCCACCCCCCTATGGCTACACCTTC,CASSAPPPYGYTF
TRBV5-1,-,-,TRBJ2-5,TGCGCCAGCAGCTTCCCACGGATGGACCGCCTGGGGACCCAGTACTTC,CASSFPRMDRLGTQYF
TRBV5-5,-,-,TRBJ2-4,TGTGCCAGCGCCGGGACCAAAAACATTCAGTACTTC,CASAGTKNIQYF
TRBV7-2,-,-,TRBJ2-7,TGTGCCAGCAGCTCCACCGGGACTTGGGCAGATGGCCGCGAGCAGTACTTC,CASSSTGTWADGREQYF
TRBV10-3,once,-,TRBJ1-4,TGTGCCATCAGTGAGTCGGGACAACGTGAAAAACTGTTTTTT,CAISESGQREKLFF
TRBV5-1,-,-,TRBJ1-3,TGCGCCAGCAGCTTGGCCTCAGGGCCGACTGGAAACACCATATATTTT,CASSLASGPTGNTIYF
TRBV5-1,once,TRBD1,TRBJ1-1,TGCGCCAGCAGCAGAGGGACAGGGAACACTGAAGCTTTCTTT,CASSRGTGNTEAFF
TRBV7-9,once,-,TRBJ1-4,TGTGCCAGCAGCTCCGGGATCTATGAAAAACTGTTTTTT,CASSSGIYEKLFF